The rows below give T cell receptor beta chains drawn from one sample of a study of response to subunit inactivated influenza vaccine. TCRdb reprocessed the RT-PCR reads with MiXCR, giving one entry per CDR3 protein. Counted here are around 480,000 distinct CDR3 sequences, about 17% occurring once; the ten biggest clones make up 3%. The sequenced sample was CD4+ T cells sorted from PBMCs, obtained roughly 24 months after vaccination. Receptors originate from a man between 50 and 75 years old who received an inactivated influenza vaccine. The CDR3 runs from the conserved cysteine through the conserved F or W. The D gene is left open where the match is weak. Size is stated for part of the rows, as once, few or many counts, or as a class when the clone is expanded.

TGCGCCAGCAGCCAAGGAGGATGGACCAGAAGCTCCTACGAGCAGTACTTC	CASSQGGWTRSSYEQYF	17	.	.	TRBV4-3	TRBJ2-7
TGTGCCAGCAGCCTCCGGACAGGGCAAGACTCCTACGAGCAGTACTTC	CASSLRTGQDSYEQYF	16	TRBD1	.	TRBV7-9	TRBJ2-7
TGTGCCAGCAGCACATCCCGTGGCAGTGGCTACGAGCAGTACTTC	CASSTSRGSGYEQYF	15	.	.	TRBV7-2	TRBJ2-7
TGTGCCAGCAGCTCCCACGTCGAGACCCAGTACTTC	CASSSHVETQYF	12	.	few	TRBV7-9	TRBJ2-5
TGCAGTGCTATAAGGGGACAGGGGGTAACCTACGAGCAGTACTTC	CSAIRGQGVTYEQYF	15	TRBD1	.	TRBV20-1	TRBJ2-7
TGCAGTGCTAGTGTTTGGGACGGGAGTAATGAGCAGTTCTTC	CSASVWDGSNEQFF	14	.	many	TRBV20-1	TRBJ2-1
TGCAGTGCTAGAGACCCGCTGGCGGATCGTTTTTGGGAGCAGTTCTTC	CSARDPLADRFWEQFF	16	.	.	TRBV20-1	TRBJ2-1
TGCGCCAGCAGCCAAAGACCTATCACAGATACGCAGTATTTT	CASSQRPITDTQYF	14	.	many	TRBV4-3	TRBJ2-3
TGTGCCAGCAGCTTAGATGGGACAGGGGCCCCGAGGAAGGGGGCCAACGTCCTGACTTTC	CASSLDGTGAPRKGANVLTF	20	TRBD1	.	TRBV11-2	TRBJ2-6
TGCAGTGCGCCGAGTCGGACAGAAGCAACCTACGAGCAGTACTTC	CSAPSRTEATYEQYF	15	.	few	TRBV20-1	TRBJ2-7
TGTGCCAGCAGTGCCCTACGGGAGAGCTCCTACAATGAGCAGTTCTTC	CASSALRESSYNEQFF	16	.	.	TRBV28	TRBJ2-1
TGTGCCAGCTCACCAGAGTGGGGGGACAATGAGCAGTTCTTC	CASSPEWGDNEQFF	14	.	few	TRBV18	TRBJ2-1
TGTGCCAGCAGCGTAAGCGGGGGCGCGCGTACCGGGGAGCTGTTTTTT	CASSVSGGARTGELFF	16	TRBD2	few	TRBV3-1	TRBJ2-2
TGCAGCGTGGTTCAGCAGACGCTCGCTTTCTTT	CSVVQQTLAFF	11	.	few	TRBV29-1	TRBJ1-1
TGTGCCAGCAGCCCCATCAGGGGCCAGACAACGGCTGCTTTCTTT	CASSPIRGQTTAAFF	15	.	.	TRBV16	TRBJ1-1
TGTGCCAGCAGCTTAGAAAGTAGCGGGGGGAACACCGGGGAGCTGTTTTTT	CASSLESSGGNTGELFF	17	TRBD2	few	TRBV7-6	TRBJ2-2
TGTGCCAGCAGTTACTCCCCCACAAACTACGAACTCACAGATACGCAGTATTTT	CASSYSPTNYELTDTQYF	18	.	.	TRBV6-5	TRBJ2-3
TGTGCCAGCAGCTTACGCCTACAGGGACACGAGAGACGAGCTTTCTTT	CASSLRLQGHERRAFF	16	.	few	TRBV7-2	TRBJ1-1
TGCGCCAGCAGCCAAAAATCGCGGGGGGGAGACCCTAGCACAGATACGCAGTATTTT	CASSQKSRGGDPSTDTQYF	19	TRBD2	few	TRBV4-1	TRBJ2-3
TGTGCCAGCAGCTTGGACGACAGGGAAGGCGCTGAAGCTTTCTTT	CASSLDDREGAEAFF	15	TRBD1	.	TRBV11-2	TRBJ1-1
TGCAGTGCTAGAGGCCCCGGGGGGAATGAGCAGTTCTTC	CSARGPGGNEQFF	13	TRBD2	many	TRBV20-1	TRBJ2-1
TGCAGCGTGGGGAGGCATGATGAGCAGTTCTTC	CSVGRHDEQFF	11	.	.	TRBV29-1	TRBJ2-1
TGTGCCAGCAGTCCCCTCACAGGGGCCGCCGGGGAAAAACTGTTTTTT	CASSPLTGAAGEKLFF	16	TRBD1	.	TRBV27	TRBJ1-4
TGTGCCAGCTCACCGGACAGCCTCTCCTACGAGCAGTACTTC	CASSPDSLSYEQYF	14	.	few	TRBV18	TRBJ2-7
TGCAGCGGGCGGACAGGGTTGGACAATGAGCAGTTCTTC	CSGRTGLDNEQFF	13	TRBD1	.	TRBV29-1	TRBJ2-1
TGTGCCAGCAGTTCTCGCTTGATGGACTACACCTTC	CASSSRLMDYTF	12	.	few	TRBV12-3/TRBV12-4	TRBJ1-2
TGTGCCAGCAGTACCAGACAGGGTAGCTCCTACGAGCAGTACTTC	CASSTRQGSSYEQYF	15	TRBD1	many	TRBV2	TRBJ2-7